Below are 26 T cell receptor beta chains sequenced from a single sample in a study of T cell changes during pregnancy in multiple sclerosis. The assay was immunoSEQ multiplex PCR, and TCRdb's table has in-frame clones only and misses some. The sample holds 45,000 to 65,000 clones, nearly 95% seen once. This material consisted of CD4+ T cells from peripheral blood mononuclear cells, taken in the second trimester of pregnancy. These receptors all come from a female donor with multiple sclerosis, enrolled in a pregnancy study.

The chain couples TRBV28 to TRBJ2-7, with 8 nucleotides matching TRBD2. CDR3 size: 14 residues. After removal of 2 bases from V and 6 bases from J, the junction contained 6 bases not matched to a gene. Per germline, CDR1 MDHEN and CDR2 SYDVKM. CDR3 in amino acids: CASSLRGGVREQYF. CDR3 DNA: TGTGCCAGCAGTTTACGGGGGGGGGTACGCGAGCAGTACTTC.

V and J are TRBV5-1 and TRBJ2-3, with 14 bases fitting TRBD2. Trimming at V came to 1 base and at J to 4 bases, leaving 5 bases not matched to a gene. The CDR3 is 17 residues long. Germline-derived CDR1 and CDR2 are SGHRS and YFSETQ. CDR3 protein: CASSLLTSGGASDTQYF. The CDR3 DNA sequence: TGCGCCAGCAGCTTGCTGACTAGCGGGGGGGCCTCAGATACGCAGTATTTT.

The chain carries TRBV19 and TRBJ1-2, with 10 positions matching TRBD1. V lost 4 bases, J lost 2 bases, and 1 base stayed unmatched. The CDR3 is 14 residues long. Germline V gene sequence: CDR1 LNHDA, CDR2 SQIVND (reference sequence). The CDR3 DNA follows: TGTGCCAGTAGTACGGGACAGGGGAACTATGGCTACACCTTC. It translates to CASSTGQGNYGYTF. Full variable domain (remainder filled in from reference TRBV19 and TRBJ1-2): DGGITQSPKYLFRKEGQNVTLSCEQNLNHDAMYWYRQDPGQGLRLIYYSQIVNDFQKGDIAEGYSVSREKKESFPLTVTSAQKNPTAFYLCASSTGQGNYGYTFGSGTRLTVV.

The V gene is TRBV28, the J gene TRBJ2-7; D is possibly TRBD1 (5 bases). The CDR3 runs 14 residues. Germline CDR1 MDHEN, CDR2 SYDVKM. V was trimmed by 6 bases and J by 5 bases, leaving 17 bases between them. The CDR3, as DNA: TGTGCCAGCAGCCGAGACAGAAAAGGGAACGAGCAGTACTTC. It is translated as CASSRDRKGNEQYF.

V usage is TRBV25-1 and J usage is TRBJ1-1, with D possibly TRBD1 on 6 matching bases. CDR3 size: 14 residues. Trimming cost V 6 bases and J 3 bases, with 14 bases left between them. Germline V gene sequence: CDR1 MGHDK, CDR2 SYGVNS. CDR3 protein: CASREGGRDTEAFF. CDR3 bases: TGTGCCAGCAGAGAAGGGGGGAGGGACACTGAAGCTTTCTTT. Variable domain in full (rest from reference TRBV25-1 and TRBJ1-1): EADIYQTPRYLVIGTGKKITLECSQTMGHDKMYWYQQDPGMELHLIHYSYGVNSTEKGDLSSESTVSRIRTEHFPLTLESARPSHTSQYLCASREGGRDTEAFFGQGTRLTVV.

The chain has TRBV7-9 and TRBJ2-1; the match to TRBD2 covers 7 bases. Trimming cost V 3 bases and J 4 bases; bases outside gene matches: 3. Germline loops: CDR1 SEHNR, CDR2 FQNEAQ (reference sequence). This CDR3 is 14 amino acids long. As DNA, the CDR3 is TGTGCCAGCAGCTTGACTAGCCGATACAATGAGCAGTTCTTC. Protein sequence: CASSLTSRYNEQFF.

V is TRBV5-1 and J is TRBJ1-2, with a tentative D call TRBD1 (5 bases). V was shortened by 2 bases and J by 8 bases, with 13 bases between the two germline ends. Germline V gives CDR1 SGHRS, CDR2 YFSETQ. CDR3 length: 13 amino acids. The CDR3 loop reads CASSLTRVEGYTF. The DNA for the CDR3 is TGCGCCAGCAGCTTAACCAGGGTAGAAGGCTACACCTTC.

J is TRBJ2-3 and V is TRBV7-3, with 13 bases identical to TRBD2. The CDR3 length is 16 residues. Germline V lookup: CDR1 SGHTA, CDR2 FQGTGA. Trimming took 4 bases from V and 1 from J; bases not matched to a gene: 2. CDR3 DNA: TGTGCCAGCAGCTCCGGACTAGCGGGGGGCACAGATACGCAGTATTTT. Protein product: CASSSGLAGGTDTQYF.

The V call is TRBV7-2, the J call TRBJ1-6; a possible D gene is TRBD1 (6 bases). The CDR3 is made up of 18 amino acids. The germline V gene encodes CDR1 SGHTA and CDR2 FQGNSA. The V gene lost 5 bases and the J gene lost 6 bases, with 23 bases spanning the gap. The CDR3 DNA sequence: TGTGCCAGCAGCCTGGTTCCCGGGGGGGGCGATATTAATTCACCCCTCCACTTT. This codes for CASSLVPGGGDINSPLHF.

This chain joins TRBV19 and TRBJ1-3; possible D gene TRBD1, 6 bases. This CDR3 has 15 amino acids. In germline, CDR1 is LNHDA, CDR2 SQIVND (reference sequence). Trimming left V 3 bases short and J 4 bases short, with 13 bases between. The CDR3 sequence is CASSILQGSGNTIYF. The DNA for the CDR3 is TGTGCCAGTAGTATCTTACAGGGATCCGGAAACACCATATATTTT.

This clone was recorded once. The rearrangement joins TRBV2 to TRBJ2-4; TRBD2 might be the D (6 bases). Germline V gene sequence: CDR1 SNHLY, CDR2 FYNNEI. This CDR3 region has 15 residues. Trimming left V 7 bases short and J 1 base short, with 14 bases between. CDR3 nucleotide sequence: TGTGCCAGCAACCCGAGCGGGCCCGCCAAAAACATTCAGTACTTC. As protein: CASNPSGPAKNIQYF.

The table lists this clone with a count of one. The chain uses TRBV5-1 and TRBJ1-2, with D possibly being TRBD1 (6 bases). Per the germline V gene, CDR1 is SGHRS and CDR2 is YFSETQ. This CDR3 contains 14 residues. The V gene lost 4 bases and the J gene lost 4 bases, with 14 bases spanning the gap. CDR3 region: CASSLEGGAYGYTF. The CDR3 region has the DNA TGCGCCAGCAGCCTGGAAGGGGGGGCCTATGGCTACACCTTC.

This clone has just a few counts. The chain couples TRBV30 to TRBJ1-2, with D uncertain. V was trimmed by 2 bases and J by 6 bases, leaving 7 bases between them. Germline assignment: CDR1 GTSNPN and CDR2 SVGIG (reference sequence). There are 11 residues in the CDR3. The CDR3, as DNA: TGTGCCTGGAGTTACGGGGATGGCTACACCTTC. Encoded protein: CAWSYGDGYTF.

V usage is TRBV4-2 and J usage is TRBJ2-1; TRBD2 matches 10 bases. With 4 bases clipped from V and 7 bases from J, the junction kept 7 bases outside the gene matches. This CDR3 contains 15 residues. Looked up from germline, CDR1 is LGHNA and CDR2 is YNFKEQ. The CDR3 loop reads CASSRELAGQNEQFF. The CDR3, as DNA: TGTGCCAGCAGCCGGGAACTAGCGGGACAGAATGAGCAGTTCTTC.

CDR3 protein: CASSNTGVNQPQHF. The CDR3 DNA follows: TGTGCCAGCAGTAACACAGGGGTTAATCAGCCCCAGCATTTT. V and J are TRBV25-1 and TRBJ1-5, with 7 bases lining up with TRBD1. CDR1 and CDR2 from the germline V gene are MGHDK and SYGVNS. Trimming at V came to 5 bases and at J to 4 bases, leaving 5 bases not matched to a gene. The CDR3 covers 14 residues.

The chain uses TRBV4-2 and TRBJ2-7, with 10 bases lining up with TRBD2. Trimming took 4 bases from V and 7 from J; bases not matched to a gene: 7. This CDR3 is 14 amino acids long. Looked up from germline, CDR1 is LGHNA and CDR2 is YNFKEQ. CDR3 loop: CASSLGLAGVEQYF. CDR3 DNA: TGTGCCAGCAGCCTCGGGCTAGCGGGGGTGGAGCAGTACTTC.

This clone has a handful of counts. V gene TRBV6-5 combines with J gene TRBJ2-1; tentatively, D is TRBD2 (6 bases). The CDR3 is 13 residues long. Germline V gene lookup returns CDR1 MNHEY and CDR2 SVGAGI. The V and J ends lost 8 bases and 6 bases respectively, with 14 bases between them. The CDR3: CASRLGLFNEQFF. The CDR3 DNA is TGTGCCAGCCGACTAGGACTATTCAATGAGCAGTTCTTC.

This clone occurred once. The chain recombines TRBV19 with TRBJ1-1, with 7 bases fitting TRBD1. The CDR3 extends over 18 amino acids. Germline loops: CDR1 LNHDA, CDR2 SQIVND (reference sequence). J gave up 0 bases and V 7 bases, and 17 bases lay outside the gene matches. This CDR3 is CASKVWSQGGSMNTEAFF. The DNA of the CDR3 is TGTGCCAGTAAAGTGTGGAGCCAGGGGGGATCAATGAACACTGAAGCTTTCTTT.

The genes are TRBV6-5 and TRBJ1-2; D unresolved. The V end was cut by 0 bases, the J end by 4 bases, with 9 bases between. CDR3 length: 14 residues. The V gene's germline CDR1 is MNHEY and CDR2 SVGAGI. In DNA form, the CDR3 reads TGTGCCAGCAGTTACTCTCGGACTACCTATGGCTACACCTTC. As protein: CASSYSRTTYGYTF.

V is TRBV4-1 and J is TRBJ1-1; D possibly corresponds to TRBD1 (5 bases). The CDR3 loop spans 15 amino acids. Germline values: CDR1 MGHRA, CDR2 YSYEKL. The ends were cut back, 0 bases at V and 4 bases at J, with 12 bases in the middle. CDR3 region: CASSQEVGRATEAFF. The CDR3 nucleotides are TGCGCCAGCAGCCAAGAGGTGGGCAGGGCCACTGAAGCTTTCTTT.

This clone came up once. This chain uses TRBV7-9 with TRBJ1-3; the D is unclear. Germline-derived CDR1 and CDR2 are SEHNR and FQNEAQ (reference sequence). This CDR3 spans 14 amino acids. V was trimmed by 2 bases and J by 0 bases, leaving 5 bases between them. CDR3 loop: CASSLSLSGNTIYF. CDR3 bases: TGTGCCAGCAGCTTATCACTCTCTGGAAACACCATATATTTT.

The J gene is TRBJ1-5, the V gene TRBV11-3; D possibly corresponds to TRBD1 (6 bases). There are 19 residues in the CDR3. V lost 5 bases to trimming and J lost 4 bases, with 27 bases between them. Germline CDR1 is SGHNT and CDR2 is YENEEA. CDR3 sequence (DNA): TGTGCCAGCAGCCCAATGTTTTGGGCAGGGGACCCATTTAATCAGCCCCAGCATTTT. Encoded protein: CASSPMFWAGDPFNQPQHF.

This rearrangement joins TRBV18 to TRBJ1-1, with a tentative D call TRBD1 (6 bases). The CDR3 has 13 residues. CDR1 and CDR2 (germline): KGHSH, LQKENI. The V end was cut by 4 bases, the J end by 3 bases, with 9 bases between. The CDR3 protein is CASSRAGDTEAFF. The CDR3 DNA is TGTGCCAGCTCACGGGCAGGGGACACTGAAGCTTTCTTT. The full variable domain, completed using reference TRBV18 and TRBJ1-1, is NAGVMQNPRHLVRRRGQEARLRCSPMKGHSHVYWYRQLPEEGLKFMVYLQKENIIDESGMPKERFSAEFPKEGPSILRIQQVVRGDSAAYFCASSRAGDTEAFFGQGTRLTVV.

The J gene is TRBJ2-5, the V gene TRBV25-1; tentatively, D is TRBD1 (5 bases). Trimming removed 3 bases at V and 0 bases at J, with 14 bases between. Germline V CDR1 and CDR2: MGHDK, SYGVNS. The CDR3 runs 16 residues. CDR3 protein: CASSDQRARDQETQYF. For the CDR3, the DNA is TGTGCCAGCAGTGACCAACGAGCCAGGGACCAAGAGACCCAGTACTTC. The complete variable domain, with remaining parts taken from reference TRBV25-1 and TRBJ2-5, reads EADIYQTPRYLVIGTGKKITLECSQTMGHDKMYWYQQDPGMELHLIHYSYGVNSTEKGDLSSESTVSRIRTEHFPLTLESARPSHTSQYLCASSDQRARDQETQYFGPGTRLLVL.

The chain combines TRBV27 with TRBJ2-7, with D tentatively TRBD1 (6 bases). The CDR3 has 14 residues. Germline-derived CDR1 and CDR2 are MNHEY and SMNVEV (reference sequence). Trimming shortened V by 5 bases and J by 0 bases, and 11 bases separated the two germline ends. CDR3 protein: CASSQTGSSYEQYF. The DNA for the CDR3 is TGTGCCAGCAGTCAAACAGGGTCCTCCTACGAGCAGTACTTC.

CDR3 in amino acids: CASDKQGSGEQFF. The CDR3 coding sequence is TGTGCCAGCGATAAACAGGGGTCCGGTGAGCAGTTCTTC. The chain combines TRBV6-1 with TRBJ2-1, with 7 bases identical to TRBD1. J lost 9 bases, V lost 8 bases, and 10 bases had no gene match. The germline gives CDR1 MNHNS, CDR2 SASEGT. This CDR3 is built from 13 residues.